Sequencing of this T cell receptor (beta chain) was carried out in a study of blood T cell repertoires in COVID-19. Source study methods: Amplification of reference gene primers provided the estimated nucleated cell counts. The method was immunoSEQ multiplex PCR; TCRdb's version includes in-frame clones alone and lacks a portion of them. The DNA was the basis for D and trimming; V, J and clone size are from that table. The sample has 250,000 to 350,000 clones, more than 75% seen once; the top ten hold over 2%. Sequencing input: peripheral blood. The origin of this receptor is a woman aged 30 to 39 who had recovered from COVID-19.

CDR3 sequence reads: CASSYGTTRVEQYF. In DNA, the CDR3 is TGTGCCAGCAGTTACGGGACTACTCGTGTCGAGCAGTACTTC. The chain combines TRBV6-5 with TRBJ2-7; 7 nucleotides match TRBD2. Germline values: CDR1 MNHEY, CDR2 SVGAGI. Trimming at V came to 2 bases and at J to 6 bases, leaving 7 bases not matched to a gene. This CDR3 is 14 amino acids long.